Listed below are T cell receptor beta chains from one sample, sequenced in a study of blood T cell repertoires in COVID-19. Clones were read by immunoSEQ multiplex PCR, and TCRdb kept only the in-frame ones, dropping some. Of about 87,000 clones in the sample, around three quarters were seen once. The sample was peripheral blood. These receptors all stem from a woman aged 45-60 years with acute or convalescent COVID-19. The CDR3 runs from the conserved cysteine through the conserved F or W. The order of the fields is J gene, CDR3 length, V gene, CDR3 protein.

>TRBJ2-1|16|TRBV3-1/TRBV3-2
CASSQADRGAYNEQFF
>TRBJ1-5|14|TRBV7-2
CASSANRAHQPQHF
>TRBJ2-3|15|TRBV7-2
CASSLVAGVTDTQYF
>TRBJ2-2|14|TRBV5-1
CASRSDILGGELFF
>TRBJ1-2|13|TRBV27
CASSARAGYGYTF
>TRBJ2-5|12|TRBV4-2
CASSQDGEAQYF
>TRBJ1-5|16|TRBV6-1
CASSEQIYSSNQPQHF
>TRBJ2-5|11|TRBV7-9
CASSPGETQYF
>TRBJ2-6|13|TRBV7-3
CASSHSGANVLTF
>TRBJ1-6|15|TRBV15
CATSKGQGISSPLHF
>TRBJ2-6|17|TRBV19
CASSFGRVGSGANVLTF
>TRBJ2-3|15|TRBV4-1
CASSQRQGGTDTQYF
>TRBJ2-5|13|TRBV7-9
CASSLGLQETQYF
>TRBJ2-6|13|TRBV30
CAWSERGANVLTF
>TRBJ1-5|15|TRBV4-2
CASSQERESNQPQHF
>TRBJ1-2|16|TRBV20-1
CSASGEDTGGYNGYTF
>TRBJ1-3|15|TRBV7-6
CASSQGQFSGNTIYF
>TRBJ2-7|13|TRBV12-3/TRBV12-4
CASTETGSPEQYF
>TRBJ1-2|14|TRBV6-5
CASSHLSTGYGYTF
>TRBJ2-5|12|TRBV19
CASSTREETQYF
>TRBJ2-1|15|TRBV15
CATSVEGRLYNEQFF
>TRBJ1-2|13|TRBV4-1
CASSQEVHYGYTF
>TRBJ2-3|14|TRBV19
CASSKSTGEYTQYF
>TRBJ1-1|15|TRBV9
CASSVVGGENTEAFF
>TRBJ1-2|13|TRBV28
CASSLGQGRGYTF
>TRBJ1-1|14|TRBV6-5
CASSRDRVRTEAFF
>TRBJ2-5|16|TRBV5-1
CASSPGTGERGETQYF
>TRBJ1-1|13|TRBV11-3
CASSLSKNTEAFF
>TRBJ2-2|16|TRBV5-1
CASSPGGQGVTGELFF